This TCR beta chain was recorded in a study of CDR3 diversity in severe acne. This clonotype is labeled medium-sized. With 0 bases clipped from V and 7 bases from J, the junction kept 9 bases outside the gene matches. The germline gives CDR1 SGHKS, CDR2 YYEKEE (reference sequence). The CDR3 runs 16 residues. TCRdb reprocessed the PCR reads with MiXCR, giving one entry per CDR3 protein. Seen here are almost 85,000 distinct CDR3 sequences, approximately 51% observed once, and the top ten hold roughly an eighth. The sequence came from a male donor in good health, without acne. The sequenced sample consisted of blood. V gene TRBV5-5 combines with J gene TRBJ2-7; 11 bases line up with TRBD2. The CDR3 DNA reads as TGTGCCAGCAGCTTGGTACTAGCGGGAGACGGGAGGGAGCAGTACTTC. This encodes CASSLVLAGDGREQYF. The full variable domain, completed using reference TRBV5-5 and TRBJ2-7, is DAGVTQSPTHLIKTRGQQVTLRCSPISGHKSVSWYQQVLGQGPQFIFQYYEKEERGRGNFPDRFSARQFPNYSSELNVNALLLGDSALYLCASSLVLAGDGREQYFGPGTRLTVT.